The clone carrying this T cell receptor beta chain was found a few times. A much larger clone differs from this one at a single base, so this may be a read error. TCRdb itself ran the multiplex PCR reads through MiXCR, one entry per CDR3 protein. The table lists 150,000 to 200,000 distinct CDR3 sequences, 30% to 40% of them singletons, with roughly 4% in the top ten. Samples came from axillary lymph nodes draining the breast cancer. The sample belongs to a study of breast tumors, draining lymph nodes, adjacent tissues. Germline CDR1 is DFQATT and CDR2 is SNEGSKA (reference sequence). The CDR3 extends over 11 amino acids.

The TCR originated in a female donor with breast cancer. Some clones in this sample may be carry-over from other donors' samples. The V and J genes are TRBV20-1 and TRBJ2-1, with D possibly being TRBD2 (5 bases). Sequenced sample: axillary lymph node tissue. The CDR3 bases are TGCAGTGCTCACCTCGTGAGGGAGCAGTCCTTC. Translating it yields CSAHLVREQSF.